These 22 T cell receptor beta chains originate from one sample sequenced in a study of blood T cell repertoires in COVID-19. Assay used: immunoSEQ multiplex PCR; TCRdb lists only in-frame clones, some missing. This repertoire shows about 220,000 clones, 84% found once; its top ten account for roughly 2.3%. Sample: peripheral blood. These receptor sequences come from a woman aged 55-75 years with acute or convalescent COVID-19.

The CDR3 protein is CASSLGRQTGQYGYTF. CDR3 nucleotide sequence: TGTGCCAGCAGCTTAGGCCGACAAACAGGACAGTATGGCTACACCTTC. The rearrangement links TRBV13 to TRBJ1-2, with a weak D call TRBD1 (6 bases). V was trimmed by 0 bases and J by 5 bases, leaving 16 bases between them. The length of the CDR3 is 16 residues. Germline V gives CDR1 PRHDT, CDR2 FYEKMQ (reference sequence).

This clone showed up just a few times. J is TRBJ1-2 and V is TRBV5-6; D not resolved. Trimming pared 6 bases from V and 4 bases from J, leaving 7 bases between. Germline lookup yields CDR1 SGHDT and CDR2 YYEEEE. There are 11 residues in the CDR3. The CDR3, as DNA: TGTGCCAGCATCTCTTTCTATGGCTACACCTTC. Its protein is CASISFYGYTF.

This sequence joins TRBV18 and TRBJ1-1; weak D call: TRBD1 (5 bases). V lost 2 bases and J lost 2, with 15 bases in between. CDR3 size: 16 residues. Germline loops: CDR1 KGHSH, CDR2 LQKENI. The CDR3 is CASSPWGGAGNTEAFF. DNA for the CDR3: TGTGCCAGCTCACCATGGGGGGGAGCTGGTAACACTGAAGCTTTCTTT.

V and J are TRBV5-4 and TRBJ2-5; tentatively, D is TRBD2 (5 bases). The germline V gene has CDR1 SGHNT and CDR2 YYREEE (reference sequence). With 4 bases removed from V and 1 base from J, the gap between germline ends came to 11 bases. The CDR3 spans 14 residues. The CDR3 region has the DNA TGTGCCAGCAGCCCTGGGAGCTTCCAAGAGACCCAGTACTTC. Its protein product is CASSPGSFQETQYF.

V usage is TRBV5-1 and J usage is TRBJ2-2; tentatively, D is TRBD1 (6 bases). Per the germline V gene, CDR1 is SGHRS and CDR2 is YFSETQ. The CDR3 is made up of 14 amino acids. The V end was cut by 6 bases, the J end by 3 bases, with 12 bases between. CDR3 coding DNA: TGCGCCAGCAAGCAGGGGATGGACACCGGGGAGCTGTTTTTT. Translated, it gives CASKQGMDTGELFF.

The chain links TRBV30 to TRBJ1-2; no definite D call. V lost 1 base and J lost 1, with 7 bases in between. CDR1 and CDR2 from the germline V gene are GTSNPN and SVGIG (reference sequence). This CDR3 spans 13 amino acids. This CDR3 reads CAWSGEINYGYTF. CDR3 DNA: TGTGCCTGGAGTGGCGAGATTAACTATGGCTACACCTTC.

CDR3 in amino acids: CASREAGTGGYTF. In DNA, the CDR3 is TGTGCCAGCAGAGAAGCCGGGACTGGTGGCTACACCTTC. The chain links TRBV12-3 or TRBV12-4 to TRBJ1-2; a possible D gene is TRBD1 (5 bases). The CDR3 runs 13 residues. The V end was cut by 6 bases, the J end by 7 bases, with 15 bases between.

The chain is built from TRBV4-2 and TRBJ2-1, with TRBD2 identical over 12 bases. The CDR3 totals 15 residues. Germline CDR1 and CDR2: LGHNA and YNFKEQ. V shed 2 bases, J shed 6 bases, and the junction held 2 bases outside the gene matches. CDR3 region: CASSQLAGGLNEQFF. CDR3 coding DNA: TGTGCCAGCAGCCAACTAGCGGGGGGGCTCAATGAGCAGTTCTTC.

Only a few counts were recorded for this clone. V usage is TRBV19 and J usage is TRBJ1-1; possible D gene TRBD1, 6 bases. Trimming removed 4 bases at V and 0 bases at J, with 9 bases between. The CDR3 is made up of 14 amino acids. CDR1 is LNHDA and CDR2 is SQIVND in the germline V gene (reference sequence). CDR3 in amino acids: CASSRGTMNTEAFF. CDR3 sequence (DNA): TGTGCCAGTAGTAGGGGGACAATGAACACTGAAGCTTTCTTT.

The rearrangement joins TRBV6-5 to TRBJ1-1, with TRBD1 matching over 8 bases. The V gene's germline CDR1 is MNHEY and CDR2 SVGAGI. This CDR3 contains 13 residues. V shed 4 bases and J 4 bases; nucleotides not matched to a gene: 2. The CDR3 bases are TGTGCCAGCAGTTCCACAGGGGGCACTGAAGCTTTCTTT. Residues: CASSSTGGTEAFF.

The chain recombines TRBV2 with TRBJ2-4, with a possible D match to TRBD2 (6 bases). The V gene lost 6 bases and the J gene lost 6 bases, with 18 bases spanning the gap. The CDR3 sequence is 15 residues long. Per the germline V gene, CDR1 is SNHLY and CDR2 is FYNNEI. CDR3 sequence (DNA): TGTGCCAGCAGGCCGGGGGTGGGCCGAGGAAACATTCAGTACTTC. It encodes CASRPGVGRGNIQYF.

The genes are TRBV5-1 and TRBJ1-2; no clear D gene. The V end was cut by 4 bases, the J end by 0 bases, with 10 bases between. The CDR3 sequence is 14 residues long. Germline V gene lookup returns CDR1 SGHRS and CDR2 YFSETQ. The CDR3 coding sequence is TGCGCCAGCAGCCCCAACGCGGCTAACTATGGCTACACCTTC. This codes for CASSPNAANYGYTF.

The chain combines TRBV7-8 with TRBJ2-5; TRBD2 matches 7 bases. J lost 5 bases, V lost 1 base, and 4 bases had no gene match. There are 14 residues in the CDR3. Germline V CDR1 and CDR2: SGHVS, FQNEAQ. For the CDR3, the DNA is TGTGCCAGCAGCTTAGTCGCGGGGGTTGAGACCCAGTACTTC. This translates into CASSLVAGVETQYF.

A remark on this clone: Additional DNA sequences in this sample encode the identical CDR3. The rearrangement uses TRBV7-2 and TRBJ2-5; 14 bases agree with TRBD2. The germline V gene encodes CDR1 SGHTA and CDR2 FQGNSA. V lost 1 base to trimming and J lost 2 bases; unmatched junction nucleotides: 3. The CDR3 runs 17 residues. In DNA form, the CDR3 reads TGTGCCAGCAGCTTAGGAAGACTAGCGGGGGGGCAAGAGACCCAGTACTTC. It is translated as CASSLGRLAGGQETQYF.

The CDR3 loop is CASSAYGGSVVFF. As DNA, the CDR3 is TGTGCCAGCAGCGCTTACGGGGGGTCGGTAGTGTTTTTT. The gene calls are TRBV7-4 and TRBJ1-4; possible D gene TRBD1, 5 bases. With 5 bases removed from V and 15 bases from J, the gap between germline ends came to 19 bases. This CDR3 region has 13 residues. Germline V gene data show CDR1 as SGHVT and CDR2 as SQSDAQ. Using reference TRBV7-4 and TRBJ1-4 for the parts outside the CDR3, the full variable domain is GAGVSQSPRYKVAKRGRDVALRCDSISGHVTLYWYRQTLGQGSEVLTYSQSDAQRDKSGRPSGRFSAERPERSVSTLKIQRTEQGDSAVYLCASSAYGGSVVFFGSGTQLSVL.

The V call is TRBV7-2, the J call TRBJ2-1; 14 positions match TRBD2. Germline CDR1 reads SGHTA; CDR2 reads FQGNSA. CDR3 length: 16 amino acids. V lost 3 bases and J lost 9; bases outside the gene matches: 7. CDR3 region: CASSLPTSGGVGEQFF. CDR3 nucleotide sequence: TGTGCCAGCAGCTTGCCGACTAGCGGGGGGGTCGGTGAGCAGTTCTTC.

This clone has just a few counts. V gene TRBV7-6 combines with J gene TRBJ1-4; 7 bases are shared with TRBD1. V lost 4 bases and J lost 0; bases outside the gene matches: 2. There are 15 residues in the CDR3. Germline-derived CDR1 and CDR2 are SGHVS and FNYEAQ. The CDR3 DNA sequence: TGTGCCAGCAGCTACGGGACAGCAACTAATGAAAAACTGTTTTTT. Translation: CASSYGTATNEKLFF.

The V gene is TRBV2, the J gene TRBJ2-2, with D unresolved. This CDR3 spans 12 amino acids. V gave up 3 bases and J gave up 5 bases, with 4 bases separating them. The germline V gene has CDR1 SNHLY and CDR2 FYNNEI. CDR3 DNA: TGTGCCAGCAGTGATAATACCGGGGAGCTGTTTTTT. Its protein product is CASSDNTGELFF.

This chain uses TRBV6-6 with TRBJ1-5; D is possibly TRBD1 (6 bases). The germline V gene encodes CDR1 MNHNY and CDR2 SVGAGI (reference sequence). The CDR3 runs to 16 residues. V shed 2 bases and J shed 5 bases, with 16 bases lying between them. The CDR3 reads CASSYNPPRGDQPQHF. In nucleotides, the CDR3 is TGTGCCAGCAGTTACAATCCCCCCAGGGGTGATCAGCCCCAGCATTTT.

The rearrangement joins TRBV4-2 to TRBJ1-1; tentatively, D is TRBD1 (6 bases). Trimming stripped 1 base from V and 1 base from J, with 16 bases between. CDR1 is LGHNA, CDR2 YNFKEQ, per germline. The CDR3 totals 17 residues. As DNA, the CDR3 is TGTGCCAGCAGCCAAGGGGGCGATGGGGGCTGGAACACTGAAGCTTTCTTT. Protein: CASSQGGDGGWNTEAFF.

This chain joins TRBV5-1 and TRBJ2-5; 16 bases line up with TRBD2. The CDR3 is 17 residues long. V gave up 4 bases and J gave up 5 bases; unmatched junction bases: 8. Germline CDR1 reads SGHRS; CDR2 reads YFSETQ. CDR3 sequence: CASSEGLAGGLEETQYF. In nucleotides, the CDR3 is TGCGCCAGCAGCGAGGGACTAGCGGGGGGGCTAGAGGAGACCCAGTACTTC. Together with reference TRBV5-1 and TRBJ2-5, the CDR3 gives the full variable domain: KAGVTQTPRYLIKTRGQQVTLSCSPISGHRSVSWYQQTPGQGLQFLFEYFSETQRNKGNFPGRFSGRQFSNSRSEMNVSTLELGDSALYLCASSEGLAGGLEETQYFGPGTRLLVL.

The sample holds a few counts of this clone. The rearrangement links TRBV6-5 to TRBJ2-2; D may be TRBD2 (6 bases). Germline lookup yields CDR1 MNHEY and CDR2 SVGAGI. The CDR3 sequence is 15 residues long. Trimming shortened V by 5 bases and J by 4 bases, and 14 bases separated the two germline ends. The CDR3 sequence: CASSQTTSRTGELFF. CDR3 DNA sequence: TGTGCCAGCAGTCAAACGACTAGTCGCACCGGGGAGCTGTTTTTT.